This T cell receptor beta chain was captured in a study of blood T cell repertoires in COVID-19. Seattle participants joined during active infection and were tracked over time. Profiling relied on immunoSEQ multiplex PCR, and the TCRdb table lists in-frame clones only, not all of them. The sample includes about 160,000 clones, about nine tenths of them seen just once. Sequences were obtained from peripheral blood. This sequence originates from a man aged 30 to 39 with COVID-19, enrolled during active disease.

The CDR3 DNA sequence: TGTGCCTGGGGAGACGTCAGGAACACTGAAGCTTTCTTT. It encodes CAWGDVRNTEAFF. The rearrangement links TRBV30 to TRBJ1-1; D is undetermined. CDR3 length: 13 residues. CDR1 is GTSNPN, CDR2 SVGIG, per germline (reference sequence). V lost 5 bases to trimming and J lost 1 base, with 11 bases between them.